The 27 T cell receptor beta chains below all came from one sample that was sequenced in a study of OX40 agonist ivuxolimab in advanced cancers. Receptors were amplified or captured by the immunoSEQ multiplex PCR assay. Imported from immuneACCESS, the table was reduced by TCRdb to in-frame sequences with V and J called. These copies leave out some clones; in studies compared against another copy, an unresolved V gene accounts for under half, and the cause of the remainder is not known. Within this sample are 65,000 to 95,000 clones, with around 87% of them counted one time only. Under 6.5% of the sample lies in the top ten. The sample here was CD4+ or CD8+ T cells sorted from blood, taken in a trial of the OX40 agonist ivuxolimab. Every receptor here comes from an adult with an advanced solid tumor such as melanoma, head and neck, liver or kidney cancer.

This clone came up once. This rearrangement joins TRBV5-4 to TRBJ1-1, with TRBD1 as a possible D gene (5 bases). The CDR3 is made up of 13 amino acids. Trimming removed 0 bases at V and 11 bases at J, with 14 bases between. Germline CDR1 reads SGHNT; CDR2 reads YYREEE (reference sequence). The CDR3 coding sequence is TGTGCCAGCAGCTTGGTTGCGGGGGAAGACGCTTTCTTT. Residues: CASSLVAGEDAFF.

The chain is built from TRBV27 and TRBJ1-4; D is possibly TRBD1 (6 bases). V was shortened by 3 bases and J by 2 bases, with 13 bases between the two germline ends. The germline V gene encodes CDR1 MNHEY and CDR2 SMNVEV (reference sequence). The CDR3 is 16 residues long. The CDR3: CASSLRGGATNEKLFF. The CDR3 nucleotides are TGTGCCAGCAGTTTGCGGGGGGGCGCGACTAATGAAAAACTGTTTTTT. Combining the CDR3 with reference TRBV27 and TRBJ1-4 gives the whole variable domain EAQVTQNPRYLITVTGKKLTVTCSQNMNHEYMSWYRQDPGLGLRQIYYSMNVEVTDKGDVPEGYKVSRKEKRNFPLILESPSPNQTSLYFCASSLRGGATNEKLFFGSGTQLSVL.

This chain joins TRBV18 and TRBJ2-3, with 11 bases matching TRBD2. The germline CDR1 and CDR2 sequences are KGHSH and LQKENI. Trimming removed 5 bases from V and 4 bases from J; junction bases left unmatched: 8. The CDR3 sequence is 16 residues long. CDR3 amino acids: CASSTNSGGAPDTQYF. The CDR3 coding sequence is TGTGCCAGCTCAACAAATAGCGGGGGGGCCCCAGATACGCAGTATTTT.

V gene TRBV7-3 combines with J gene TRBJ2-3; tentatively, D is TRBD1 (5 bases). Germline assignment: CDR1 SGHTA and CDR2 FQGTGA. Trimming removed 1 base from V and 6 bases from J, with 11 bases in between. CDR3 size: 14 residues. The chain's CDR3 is CASSLSRVVDTQYF. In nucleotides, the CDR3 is TGTGCCAGCAGCTTAAGCAGGGTGGTCGATACGCAGTATTTT.

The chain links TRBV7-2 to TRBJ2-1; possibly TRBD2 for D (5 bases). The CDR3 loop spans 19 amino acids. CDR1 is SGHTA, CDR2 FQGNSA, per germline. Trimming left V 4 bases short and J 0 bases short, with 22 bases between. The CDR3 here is CASSSLPGLVVPSYNEQFF. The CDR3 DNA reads TGTGCCAGCAGCTCCCTCCCCGGACTGGTGGTACCCTCCTACAATGAGCAGTTCTTC.

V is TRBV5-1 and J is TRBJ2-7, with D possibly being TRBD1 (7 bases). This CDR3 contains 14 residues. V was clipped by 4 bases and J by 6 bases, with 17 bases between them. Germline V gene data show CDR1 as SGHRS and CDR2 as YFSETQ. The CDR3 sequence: CASSQGGTGAEQYF. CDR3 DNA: TGCGCCAGCAGCCAGGGGGGAACAGGGGCCGAGCAGTACTTC.

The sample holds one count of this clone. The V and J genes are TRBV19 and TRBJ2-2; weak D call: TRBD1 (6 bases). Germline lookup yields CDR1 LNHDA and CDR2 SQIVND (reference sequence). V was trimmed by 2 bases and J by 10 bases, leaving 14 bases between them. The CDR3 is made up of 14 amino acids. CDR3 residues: CASSINRVEEELFF. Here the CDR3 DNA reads TGTGCCAGTAGTATAAACAGGGTGGAAGAGGAGCTGTTTTTT.

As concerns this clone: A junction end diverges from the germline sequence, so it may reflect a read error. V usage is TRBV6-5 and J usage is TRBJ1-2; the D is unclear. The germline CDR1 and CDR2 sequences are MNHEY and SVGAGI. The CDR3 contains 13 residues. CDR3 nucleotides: TGTGCCAGCAGTTACAGGGAGGGCTATGACTACACCTTC. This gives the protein CASSYREGYDYTF.

CDR3 sequence reads: CASSLMASFEQYF. CDR3 nucleotide sequence: TGTGCCAGCAGCTTAATGGCGAGTTTCGAGCAGTACTTC. The V call is TRBV7-8, the J call TRBJ2-7, with no clear D. The V gene's germline CDR1 is SGHVS and CDR2 FQNEAQ. The CDR3 totals 13 residues. V was cut by 2 bases and J by 6 bases, with 11 bases left in between.

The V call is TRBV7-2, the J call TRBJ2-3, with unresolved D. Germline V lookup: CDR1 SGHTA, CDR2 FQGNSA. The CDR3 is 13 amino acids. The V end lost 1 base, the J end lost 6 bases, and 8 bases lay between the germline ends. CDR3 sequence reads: CASSLDRVDTQYF. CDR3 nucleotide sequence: TGTGCCAGCAGCTTAGATCGGGTCGATACGCAGTATTTT. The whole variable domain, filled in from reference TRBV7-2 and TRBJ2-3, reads GAGVSQSPSNKVTEKGKDVELRCDPISGHTALYWYRQSLGQGLEFLIYFQGNSAPDKSGLPSDRFSAERTGGSVSTLTIQRTQQEDSAVYLCASSLDRVDTQYFGPGTRLTVL.

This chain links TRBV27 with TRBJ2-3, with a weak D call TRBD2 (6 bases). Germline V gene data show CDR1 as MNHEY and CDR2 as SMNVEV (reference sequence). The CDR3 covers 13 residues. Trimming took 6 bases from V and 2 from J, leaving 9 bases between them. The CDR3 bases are TGTGCCAGCAGGCGGGACTTCACAGATACGCAGTATTTT. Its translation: CASRRDFTDTQYF.

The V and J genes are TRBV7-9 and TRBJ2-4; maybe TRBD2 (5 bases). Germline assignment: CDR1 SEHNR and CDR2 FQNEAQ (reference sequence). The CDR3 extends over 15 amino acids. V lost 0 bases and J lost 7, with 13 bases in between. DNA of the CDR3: TGTGCCAGCAGCTTAGCGATTGGGAGCAGGAACATTCAGTACTTC. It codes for CASSLAIGSRNIQYF.

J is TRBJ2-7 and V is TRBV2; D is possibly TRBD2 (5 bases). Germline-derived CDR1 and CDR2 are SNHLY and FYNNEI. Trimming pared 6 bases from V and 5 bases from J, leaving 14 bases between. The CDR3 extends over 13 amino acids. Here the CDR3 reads CASRFTGTHEQYF. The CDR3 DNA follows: TGTGCCAGCAGATTTACGGGAACCCACGAGCAGTACTTC.

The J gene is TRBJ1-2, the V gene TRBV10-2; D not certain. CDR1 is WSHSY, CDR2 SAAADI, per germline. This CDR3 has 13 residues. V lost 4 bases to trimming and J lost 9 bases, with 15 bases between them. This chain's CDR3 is CASSADRNMRYTF. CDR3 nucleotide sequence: TGCGCCAGCAGTGCGGACCGTAATATGCGCTACACCTTC.

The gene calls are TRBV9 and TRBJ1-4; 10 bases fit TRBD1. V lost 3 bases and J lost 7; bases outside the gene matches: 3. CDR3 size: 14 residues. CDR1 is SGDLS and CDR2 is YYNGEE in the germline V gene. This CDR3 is CASSAGTGVEKLFF. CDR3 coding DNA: TGTGCCAGCAGCGCCGGGACAGGGGTTGAAAAACTGTTTTTT.

The CDR3 DNA reads TGCGCCAGCAGCAGCGGCAGGGGTGGGTTGAACACTGAAGCTTTCTTT. Encoded protein: CASSSGRGGLNTEAFF. The chain employs TRBV5-1 and TRBJ1-1; possible D gene TRBD1, 6 bases. The V and J ends lost 4 bases and 0 bases respectively, with 16 bases between them. CDR3 size: 16 residues. Germline CDR1 is SGHRS and CDR2 is YFSETQ.

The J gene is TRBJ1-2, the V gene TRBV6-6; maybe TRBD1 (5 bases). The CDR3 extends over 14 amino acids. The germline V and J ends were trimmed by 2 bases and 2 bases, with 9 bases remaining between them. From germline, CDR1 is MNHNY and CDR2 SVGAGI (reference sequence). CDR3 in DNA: TGTGCCAGCAGTTACAGGGACCTAAACTATGGCTACACCTTC. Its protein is CASSYRDLNYGYTF.

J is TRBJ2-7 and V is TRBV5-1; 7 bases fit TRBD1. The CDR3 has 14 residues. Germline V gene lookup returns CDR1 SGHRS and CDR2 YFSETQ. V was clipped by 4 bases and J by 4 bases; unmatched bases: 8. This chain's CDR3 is CASSQTGTSYEQYF. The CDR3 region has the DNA TGCGCCAGCAGCCAGACAGGGACGTCGTACGAGCAGTACTTC.

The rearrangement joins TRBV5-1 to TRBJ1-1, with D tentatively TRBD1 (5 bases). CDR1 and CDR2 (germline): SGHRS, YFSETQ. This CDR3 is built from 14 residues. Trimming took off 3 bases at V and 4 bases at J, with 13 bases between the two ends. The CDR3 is CASSSSTGGTEAFF. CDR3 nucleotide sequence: TGCGCCAGCAGCTCATCGACCGGGGGCACTGAAGCTTTCTTT.

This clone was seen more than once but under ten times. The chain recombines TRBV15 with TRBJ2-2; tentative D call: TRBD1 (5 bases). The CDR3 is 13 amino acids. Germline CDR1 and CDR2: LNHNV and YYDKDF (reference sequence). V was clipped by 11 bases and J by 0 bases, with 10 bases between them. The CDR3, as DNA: TGTGCCGTAGGGGCGCCGAACACCGGGGAGCTGTTTTTT. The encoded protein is CAVGAPNTGELFF.

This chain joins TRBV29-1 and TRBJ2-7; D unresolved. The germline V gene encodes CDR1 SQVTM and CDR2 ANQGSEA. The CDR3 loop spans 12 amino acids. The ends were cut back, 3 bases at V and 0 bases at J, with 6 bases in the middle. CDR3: CSVELSSYEQYF. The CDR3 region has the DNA TGCAGCGTTGAGTTAAGCTCCTACGAGCAGTACTTC.

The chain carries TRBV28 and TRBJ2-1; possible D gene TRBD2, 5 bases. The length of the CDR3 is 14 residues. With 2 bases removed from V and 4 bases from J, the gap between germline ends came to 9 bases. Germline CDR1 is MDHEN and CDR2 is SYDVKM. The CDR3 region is CASSLTSIYNEQFF. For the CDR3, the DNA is TGTGCCAGCAGTTTAACTAGTATTTACAATGAGCAGTTCTTC.

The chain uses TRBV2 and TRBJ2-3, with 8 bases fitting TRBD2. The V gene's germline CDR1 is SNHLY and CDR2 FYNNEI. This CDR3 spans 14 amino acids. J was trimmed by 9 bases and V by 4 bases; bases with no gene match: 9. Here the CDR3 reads CASSVGLGLGTQYF. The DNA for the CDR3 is TGTGCCAGCAGTGTGGGACTAGGTTTGGGAACGCAGTATTTT.

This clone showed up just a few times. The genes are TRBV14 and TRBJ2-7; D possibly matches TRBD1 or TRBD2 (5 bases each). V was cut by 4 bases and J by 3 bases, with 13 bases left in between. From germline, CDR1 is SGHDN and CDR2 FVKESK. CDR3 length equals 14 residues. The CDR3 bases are TGTGCCAGCAGCCCCCGCTGGGGGAGCTACGAGCAGTACTTC. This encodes CASSPRWGSYEQYF.

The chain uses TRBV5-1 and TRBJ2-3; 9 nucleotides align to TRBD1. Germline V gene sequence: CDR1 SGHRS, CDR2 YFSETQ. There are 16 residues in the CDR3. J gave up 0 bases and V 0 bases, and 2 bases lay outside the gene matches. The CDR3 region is CASSLDGQGSTDTQYF. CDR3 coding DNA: TGCGCCAGCAGCTTGGACGGACAGGGGAGCACAGATACGCAGTATTTT.

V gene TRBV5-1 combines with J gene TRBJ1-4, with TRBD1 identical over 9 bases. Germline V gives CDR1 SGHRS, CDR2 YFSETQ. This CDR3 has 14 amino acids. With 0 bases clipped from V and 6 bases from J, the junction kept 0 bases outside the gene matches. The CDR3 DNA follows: TGCGCCAGCAGCTTGGGGGACAGGGATGAAAAACTGTTTTTT. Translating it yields CASSLGDRDEKLFF.

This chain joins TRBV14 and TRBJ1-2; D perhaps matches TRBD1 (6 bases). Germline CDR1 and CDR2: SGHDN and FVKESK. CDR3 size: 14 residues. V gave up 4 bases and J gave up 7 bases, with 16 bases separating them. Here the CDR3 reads CASSPRMGAAGYTF. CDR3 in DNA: TGTGCCAGCAGCCCTCGAATGGGGGCCGCTGGCTACACCTTC.